This T cell receptor (beta chain) comes out of a study of blood T cell repertoires in COVID-19. Authors' data handling: Amplification of reference gene primers provided the estimated nucleated cell counts. Sequencing was performed with immunoSEQ multiplex PCR; in TCRdb, only in-frame clones are kept and a portion is missing. From that table come the V and J calls and clone size; the DNA was used to work out D and trimming. The table includes some 30,000 clones, approximately 86% detected once. The CDR3 loop spans 14 amino acids. Per germline, CDR1 MNHEY and CDR2 SMNVEV (reference sequence). The ends were cut back, 5 bases at V and 7 bases at J, with 12 bases in the middle.

V and J are TRBV27 and TRBJ1-6; D remains unclear. The receptor comes from a man aged 50 or older with active or convalescent COVID-19. Source material: peripheral blood. CDR3 DNA sequence: TGTGCCAGCAGTCCCTTCTCCCAGAATTCACCCCTCCACTTT. It codes for CASSPFSQNSPLHF.